Listed here are 23 T cell receptor beta chains from one sample, sequenced in a study of T cell repertoires in cytomegalovirus infection (dated by TCRdb to 2018 to 2020). Sequencer: Illumina HiSeq 1500. TCRdb trimmed public reads at Q25 via fastp, called clones via MiXCR and kept in-frame beta chains. CDR3 protein duplicates are merged, each entry listing the most common genes and DNA. The sample includes around 740,000 distinct CDR3 sequences, with 35% to 45% observed a single time. Of the sample, 2.5% to 3.5% is held by the ten largest clones. Sequenced sample: PBMCs. The receptors stem from a human donor in good health (CMV status not recorded). Some clones in this sample may be carry-over from other donors' samples.

The J gene is TRBJ1-5, the V gene TRBV30; the D is unclear. CDR1 GTSNPN and CDR2 SVGIG come from the germline V gene (reference sequence). The CDR3 consists of 14 residues. Trimming cost V 0 bases and J 2 bases, with 8 bases left between them. The CDR3 DNA reads as TGTGCCTGGAGTGTATATGGGGGCAATCAGCCCCAGCATTTT. This translates into CAWSVYGGNQPQHF.

The rearrangement joins TRBV11-2 to TRBJ2-3; D unresolved. This CDR3 contains 12 residues. Germline V gives CDR1 SGHAT, CDR2 FQNNGV. Trimming pared 7 bases from V and 10 bases from J, leaving 15 bases between. This CDR3 is CASTNAPEAQYF. Written as DNA, the CDR3 is TGTGCCAGCACCAACGCTCCTGAGGCGCAGTATTTT. Drawing the rest from reference TRBV11-2 and TRBJ2-3, the complete variable domain is EAGVAQSPRYKIIEKRQSVAFWCNPISGHATLYWYQQILGQGPKLLIQFQNNGVVDDSQLPKDRFSAERLKGVDSTLKIQPAKLEDSAVYLCASTNAPEAQYFGPGTRLTVL.

Ten or more counts support this clonotype. The gene calls are TRBV12-3 or TRBV12-4 and TRBJ1-1, with 10 bases identical to TRBD1. The CDR3 totals 14 residues. The trim removed 7 bases at V and 6 bases at J, leaving 8 bases unmatched. CDR3 sequence: CASNLGQGIPEAFF. The CDR3 nucleotides read TGTGCCAGCAACCTGGGACAGGGGATCCCTGAAGCTTTCTTT.

V usage is TRBV7-6 and J usage is TRBJ2-5, with 7 bases lining up with TRBD1. Germline lookup yields CDR1 SGHVS and CDR2 FNYEAQ. With V trimmed by 3 bases and J by 5 bases, 9 bases remained unmatched. The CDR3 spans 15 residues. The CDR3 protein is CASSFSDRVGETQYF. DNA of the CDR3: TGTGCCAGCAGCTTTTCCGACAGGGTGGGGGAGACCCAGTACTTC.

This clonotype has a handful of counts. This chain uses TRBV27 with TRBJ1-1; no clear D gene. V lost 6 bases and J lost 5, with 10 bases in between. Germline assignment: CDR1 MNHEY and CDR2 SMNVEV (reference sequence). CDR3 length: 12 amino acids. CDR3 coding DNA: TGTGCCAGCAGGGACCTGGGGACTGAAGCTTTCTTT. Protein: CASRDLGTEAFF.

This clonotype was seen a few times. The chain combines TRBV7-9 with TRBJ2-5; possible D gene TRBD1, 5 bases. V lost 2 bases to trimming and J lost 9 bases, with 7 bases between them. CDR1 and CDR2 from the germline V gene are SEHNR and FQNEAQ (reference sequence). This CDR3 region has 11 residues. CDR3 amino acids: CASSLQGPQYF. The CDR3 nucleotides are TGTGCCAGCAGCTTACAGGGTCCCCAGTACTTC.

V is TRBV10-3 and J is TRBJ2-1; the match to TRBD1 covers 9 bases. Germline lookup yields CDR1 ENHRY and CDR2 SYGVKD. J was trimmed by 1 base and V by 4 bases; bases with no gene match: 5. The CDR3 runs 16 residues. Here the CDR3 DNA reads TGTGCCATCAGTGCGGGGGACAGGGTTTCCTACAATGAGCAGTTCTTC. It yields the protein CAISAGDRVSYNEQFF.

The chain carries TRBV6-6 and TRBJ2-5; D perhaps matches TRBD1 (5 bases). Germline lookup yields CDR1 MNHNY and CDR2 SVGAGI (reference sequence). Trimming removed 5 bases from V and 5 bases from J, with 12 bases in between. This CDR3 comprises 13 residues. DNA of the CDR3: TGTGCCAGCAGTGTAAGGCAGGGTGAGACCCAGTACTTC. Amino acids: CASSVRQGETQYF.

This clonotype has just a few counts. V is TRBV6-6 and J is TRBJ1-6; D is perhaps TRBD1 (5 bases). The length of the CDR3 is 16 residues. Trimming took 0 bases from V and 10 from J, leaving 16 bases between them. Per germline, CDR1 MNHNY and CDR2 SVGAGI (reference sequence). The CDR3: CASSYSLGRPESPLHF. CDR3 DNA: TGTGCCAGCAGTTACTCGTTGGGACGACCGGAATCACCCCTCCACTTT.

The chain carries TRBV7-9 and TRBJ1-4; possible D gene TRBD1, 6 bases. Trimming cost V 4 bases and J 8 bases, with 11 bases left between them. This CDR3 is built from 13 residues. In germline, CDR1 is SEHNR, CDR2 FQNEAQ (reference sequence). Written as DNA, the CDR3 is TGTGCCAGCAGCTGGGACACTTCGGAAAAACTGTTTTTT. Its protein is CASSWDTSEKLFF.

There are a few counts of this clonotype. J is TRBJ1-5 and V is TRBV2; D uncertain. The V end was cut by 4 bases, the J end by 5 bases, with 15 bases between. The germline gives CDR1 SNHLY, CDR2 FYNNEI. This CDR3 region has 15 residues. This chain's CDR3 is CASSVIKRWDQPQHF. The CDR3 region has the DNA TGTGCCAGCAGTGTCATAAAACGGTGGGATCAGCCCCAGCATTTT.

This clonotype was counted at least ten times. The chain recombines TRBV19 with TRBJ1-1; 9 bases map to TRBD1. The CDR3 is 12 amino acids. The J segment lost 10 bases and the V segment lost 5 bases, leaving 5 bases of the junction unmatched. The V gene's germline CDR1 is LNHDA and CDR2 SQIVND (reference sequence). CDR3 bases: TGTGCCAGTAGTCCACAGGGGGCCGTAGCTTTCTTT. This gives the protein CASSPQGAVAFF. Based on the CDR3 plus reference TRBV19 and TRBJ1-1, the full variable domain is DGGITQSPKYLFRKEGQNVTLSCEQNLNHDAMYWYRQDPGQGLRLIYYSQIVNDFQKGDIAEGYSVSREKKESFPLTVTSAQKNPTAFYLCASSPQGAVAFFGQGTRLTVV.

The gene calls are TRBV30 and TRBJ2-7; a possible D gene is TRBD1 (6 bases). The CDR3 covers 13 residues. With 3 bases removed from V and 5 bases from J, the gap between germline ends came to 14 bases. Looked up from germline, CDR1 is GTSNPN and CDR2 is SVGIG (reference sequence). The CDR3, as DNA: TGTGCCTGGAGGGACAGCGGTCTTAACGAGCAGTACTTC. It yields the protein CAWRDSGLNEQYF.

Details on this clonotype: A single base separates this from a much larger clone, so it may be a read error. J is TRBJ2-7 and V is TRBV10-3; possible D gene TRBD1, 5 bases. From germline, CDR1 is ENHRY and CDR2 SYGVKD. The V end lost 5 bases, the J end lost 3 bases, and 5 bases lay between the germline ends. The CDR3 has 11 residues. Written as DNA, the CDR3 is TGTGCCATCAGTCAGGGCTACGAGCAGTACTTC. Protein product: CAISQGYEQYF.

The chain recombines TRBV19 with TRBJ2-6, with unresolved D. CDR1 and CDR2 from the germline V gene are LNHDA and SQIVND (reference sequence). This CDR3 spans 15 amino acids. V lost 6 bases, J lost 0 bases, and 9 bases lay in between. CDR3 residues: CASRPETSGANVLTF. CDR3 bases: TGTGCCAGTAGGCCAGAGACCTCTGGGGCCAACGTCCTGACTTTC.

This clonotype came up a few times. This sequence joins TRBV4-1 and TRBJ2-7; 11 bases match TRBD1. This CDR3 has 18 amino acids. V shed 7 bases, J shed 12 bases, and the junction held 26 bases outside the gene matches. Germline CDR1 MGHRA, CDR2 YSYEKL. The CDR3 bases are TGCGCCAGCATCCCGTCTCGGCCGGGACAGGGGGATGCACCCCGACTGTACTTC. Amino acid sequence: CASIPSRPGQGDAPRLYF.

The chain is built from TRBV12-3 or TRBV12-4 and TRBJ2-3; D unresolved. The V and J ends lost 3 bases and 9 bases respectively, with 10 bases between them. This CDR3 is built from 12 residues. The CDR3 loop reads CASSLSQKTQYF. In DNA form, the CDR3 reads TGTGCCAGCAGTTTGTCACAGAAAACGCAGTATTTT.

This clonotype has just a few counts. The chain employs TRBV19 and TRBJ2-2; TRBD1 is a possible D gene (6 bases). CDR1 and CDR2 from the germline V gene are LNHDA and SQIVND (reference sequence). The CDR3 contains 16 residues. The V and J ends lost 3 bases and 5 bases respectively, with 16 bases between them. The CDR3 DNA reads TGTGCCAGTAGTATTTGCCGGGACAACACGACCGGGGAGCTGTTTTTT. Its translation is CASSICRDNTTGELFF.

The chain employs TRBV19 and TRBJ2-5; unclear D gene. Germline V lookup: CDR1 LNHDA, CDR2 SQIVND (reference sequence). This CDR3 has 12 amino acids. V lost 10 bases and J 0 bases, leaving 9 bases between the germline ends. The CDR3 here is CATQTHQETQYF. DNA of the CDR3: TGTGCCACCCAGACCCACCAAGAGACCCAGTACTTC.

The chain joins TRBV5-1 to TRBJ1-1; weak D call: TRBD1 (6 bases). Trimming pared 3 bases from V and 5 bases from J, leaving 14 bases between. There are 14 residues in the CDR3. The V gene's germline CDR1 is SGHRS and CDR2 YFSETQ. CDR3 residues: CASSWETGQTEAFF. The CDR3 region has the DNA TGCGCCAGCAGCTGGGAGACAGGTCAGACTGAAGCTTTCTTT.

In its sample, this clonotype was seen a few times. This sequence joins TRBV28 and TRBJ2-7, with 8 bases that match TRBD1. CDR1 is MDHEN and CDR2 is SYDVKM in the germline V gene. V was clipped by 2 bases and J by 4 bases; unmatched bases: 13. The CDR3 has 17 amino acids. CDR3 amino acids: CASSLTGWVQGDYEQYF. The CDR3 DNA is TGTGCCAGCAGTTTAACGGGGTGGGTACAGGGGGATTACGAGCAGTACTTC.

The chain has TRBV20-1 and TRBJ2-5; 9 nucleotides align to TRBD1. The CDR3 covers 14 residues. Germline values: CDR1 DFQATT, CDR2 SNEGSKA (reference sequence). Trimming cost V 4 bases and J 2 bases; bases outside gene matches: 5. CDR3 sequence reads: CSATAGTGQETQYF. The DNA of the CDR3 is TGCAGTGCTACGGCCGGGACAGGGCAAGAGACCCAGTACTTC.

Concerning this clonotype itself: Without the conserved terminal phenylalanine or tryptophan, this CDR3 likely stems from a read error. CDR3 sequence reads: CASTQGAYSNQPQHL. The CDR3 nucleotides read TGTGCCAGCACCCAAGGGGCTTATAGCAATCAGCCCCAGCATTTG. The chain recombines TRBV7-8 with TRBJ1-5; a possible D gene is TRBD1 (5 bases). Germline lookup yields CDR1 SGHVS and CDR2 FQNEAQ. This CDR3 has 15 residues. The V end lost 7 bases, the J end lost 0 bases, and 13 bases lay between the germline ends.